Each of the 26 T cell receptor beta chains below was sequenced from the same sample in a study of CD8+CD57+ T cells in acquired aplastic anemia. TCR beta VDJ and CDR3 profiling used genomic DNA as template. TCRdb passed the reads through MiXCR, listing each CDR3 protein once. The sample includes about 190,000 distinct CDR3 sequences, 48% of them seen just once. Before being chosen for sequencing, patients had shown CD8+CD57+ cell expansion by flow cytometry. Sequencing was carried out using sorted CD4+, CD8+, or CD8+CD57+ T cells (not recorded which) from PBMCs. The receptor source for this set is a human donor with aplastic anemia.

This clonotype was seen just once. The chain has TRBV7-8 and TRBJ2-6, with D maybe TRBD1 (5 bases). Per the germline V gene, CDR1 is SGHVS and CDR2 is FQNEAQ. V lost 5 bases, J lost 18 bases, and 8 bases lay in between. The CDR3 has 9 residues. The DNA for the CDR3 is TGTGCCAGCAGCATTGGACAGACTTTC. This gives the protein CASSIGQTF.

The CDR3 DNA sequence: TGTGCCAGCAGCGTAGAGTCCTGGGGTTCACCCCTCCACTTT. It is translated as CASSVESWGSPLHF. The chain is built from TRBV9 and TRBJ1-6; no clear D. From germline, CDR1 is SGDLS and CDR2 YYNGEE. V lost 0 bases and J 9 bases, leaving 10 bases between the germline ends. The length of the CDR3 is 14 residues.

This chain links TRBV24-1 with TRBJ2-5; unclear D gene. The CDR3 has 14 amino acids. Trimming left V 4 bases short and J 5 bases short, with 13 bases between. Germline values: CDR1 KGHDR, CDR2 SFDVKD. The CDR3 region has the DNA TGTGCCACCAGTGACCAGTCCCGGTTTGAGACCCAGTACTTC. Its translation: CATSDQSRFETQYF.

This chain uses TRBV10-3 with TRBJ1-4; 7 nucleotides agree with TRBD1. The CDR3 totals 17 residues. V shed 6 bases, J shed 0 bases, and the junction held 10 bases outside the gene matches. Looked up from germline, CDR1 is ENHRY and CDR2 is SYGVKD. This chain's CDR3 is CAISGDTGTATNEKLFF. In DNA, the CDR3 is TGTGCCATCAGCGGCGATACCGGGACAGCAACTAATGAAAAACTGTTTTTT.

The rearrangement uses TRBV5-6 and TRBJ1-6; possibly TRBD1 for D (6 bases). The CDR3 extends over 16 amino acids. The germline gives CDR1 SGHDT, CDR2 YYEEEE. With 1 base removed from V and 7 bases from J, the gap between germline ends came to 15 bases. CDR3 in DNA: TGTGCCAGCAGCTTGCGGACCCGGGACAACAATTCACCCCTCCACTTT. It codes for CASSLRTRDNNSPLHF.

The chain recombines TRBV7-8 with TRBJ2-2; D is possibly TRBD1 (6 bases). V gave up 4 bases and J gave up 7 bases, with 13 bases separating them. CDR3 size: 14 residues. The germline V gene has CDR1 SGHVS and CDR2 FQNEAQ. The CDR3 loop reads CASSSNRVGGELFF. The DNA of the CDR3 is TGTGCCAGCAGCTCCAACAGGGTGGGCGGGGAGCTGTTTTTT.

The rearrangement links TRBV6-1 to TRBJ2-3, with 9 bases that match TRBD2. The CDR3 totals 15 residues. The J segment lost 4 bases and the V segment lost 1 base, leaving 3 bases of the junction unmatched. Germline CDR1 MNHNS, CDR2 SASEGT. CDR3 residues: CASSEGAGGPDTQYF. The CDR3 nucleotides read TGTGCCAGCAGTGAAGGCGCGGGGGGGCCAGATACGCAGTATTTT.

The chain employs TRBV2 and TRBJ2-5; 9 bases map to TRBD1. In germline, CDR1 is SNHLY, CDR2 FYNNEI. The CDR3 sequence is 14 residues long. The junction had 3 bases not matched to a gene; V was cut back by 7 bases and J by 0 bases. The CDR3: CASTGQGDQETQYF. In DNA form, the CDR3 reads TGTGCCAGCACGGGACAGGGAGACCAAGAGACCCAGTACTTC.

J is TRBJ1-1 and V is TRBV10-3; 8 nucleotides match TRBD1. The CDR3 extends over 15 amino acids. V shed 4 bases and J 5 bases; nucleotides not matched to a gene: 9. Germline lookup yields CDR1 ENHRY and CDR2 SYGVKD. CDR3 protein: CAISGTGGVGTEAFF. The CDR3 nucleotides are TGTGCCATCAGTGGTACAGGGGGGGTAGGAACTGAAGCTTTCTTT.

This clonotype was seen many times. The chain combines TRBV7-3 with TRBJ2-3; TRBD2 is a possible D gene (6 bases). The length of the CDR3 is 16 residues. CDR1 SGHTA and CDR2 FQGTGA come from the germline V gene. V shed 0 bases and J shed 0 bases, with 10 bases lying between them. The chain's CDR3 is CASSLTGGLSTDTQYF. The CDR3 nucleotides read TGTGCCAGCAGCTTAACGGGAGGCCTAAGCACAGATACGCAGTATTTT.

This clonotype was counted between two and nine times. The chain joins TRBV7-9 to TRBJ1-5; D gene ambiguous. The CDR3 contains 13 residues. The V and J ends lost 1 base and 3 bases respectively, with 4 bases between them. From germline, CDR1 is SEHNR and CDR2 FQNEAQ (reference sequence). This CDR3 reads CASSLGDNQPQHF. CDR3 DNA sequence: TGTGCCAGCAGCTTAGGGGACAATCAGCCCCAGCATTTT.

V is TRBV19 and J is TRBJ1-5; the D is unclear. The CDR3 extends over 13 amino acids. V lost 6 bases, J lost 4 bases, and 10 bases lay in between. Germline CDR1 reads LNHDA; CDR2 reads SQIVND (reference sequence). The CDR3 region has the DNA TGTGCCAGTAGACGATTGGGGAATCAGCCCCAGCATTTT. Its protein product is CASRRLGNQPQHF.

The chain combines TRBV14 with TRBJ2-1; D uncertain. Germline V lookup: CDR1 SGHDN, CDR2 FVKESK. Trimming shortened V by 0 bases and J by 11 bases, and 11 bases separated the two germline ends. The CDR3 totals 13 residues. The CDR3, as DNA: TGTGCCAGCAGCCAAGATCTACACCATAAGCAGTTCTTC. Residues: CASSQDLHHKQFF.

V and J are TRBV25-1 and TRBJ2-6, with 9 bases that match TRBD1. J gave up 2 bases and V 3 bases, and 8 bases lay outside the gene matches. The CDR3 extends over 18 amino acids. Germline assignment: CDR1 MGHDK and CDR2 SYGVNS. This CDR3 reads CASSDPGTGNTGANVLTF. CDR3 nucleotides: TGTGCCAGCAGTGACCCCGGGACAGGGAACACTGGGGCCAACGTCCTGACTTTC.

Many counts were recorded for this clonotype. The chain is built from TRBV7-9 and TRBJ2-7, with D unclear. There are 13 residues in the CDR3. Germline V gene lookup returns CDR1 SEHNR and CDR2 FQNEAQ (reference sequence). V lost 1 base and J lost 3, with 7 bases in between. CDR3 DNA: TGTGCCAGCAGCTTAGACAGCTTCTACGAGCAGTACTTC. Translation gives CASSLDSFYEQYF. Looking up the rest from reference TRBV7-9 and TRBJ2-7 gives the full variable domain: DTGVSQNPRHKITKRGQNVTFRCDPISEHNRLYWYRQTLGQGPEFLTYFQNEAQLEKSRLLSDRFSAERPKGSFSTLEIQRTEQGDSAMYLCASSLDSFYEQYFGPGTRLTVT.

The chain recombines TRBV5-1 with TRBJ1-1; D is unresolved. V was pared by 0 bases and J by 2 bases, with 17 bases between. The germline CDR1 and CDR2 sequences are SGHRS and YFSETQ. This CDR3 is built from 17 residues. DNA for the CDR3: TGCGCCAGCAGCTTGGATCCCCAGAGGGCTGGAAACACTGAAGCTTTCTTT. Its translation is CASSLDPQRAGNTEAFF.

This clonotype has at least ten counts. J is TRBJ2-7 and V is TRBV5-6; 14 bases align to TRBD2. CDR1 is SGHDT, CDR2 YYEEEE, per germline. V lost 4 bases to trimming and J lost 7 bases; unmatched junction nucleotides: 13. The CDR3 is made up of 17 amino acids. This chain's CDR3 is CASSPGTSGRNPGEQYF. The CDR3 DNA reads TGTGCCAGCAGCCCCGGGACTAGCGGGAGAAACCCGGGGGAGCAGTACTTC.

The chain combines TRBV29-1 with TRBJ1-1; a weak D match, TRBD1 (6 bases). The CDR3 has 15 residues. Germline CDR1 SQVTM, CDR2 ANQGSEA. V was pared by 1 base and J by 5 bases, with 17 bases between. CDR3 loop: CSVEVTGWGPTEAFF. In DNA, the CDR3 is TGCAGCGTTGAAGTGACAGGTTGGGGGCCTACTGAAGCTTTCTTT.

Many counts were recorded for this clonotype. The chain links TRBV12-5 to TRBJ2-3; no reliable D call. Trimming removed 4 bases from V and 3 bases from J, with 5 bases in between. CDR3 length: 12 amino acids. Germline CDR1 reads LGHNT; CDR2 reads FRNRAP. CDR3 nucleotide sequence: TGTGCTAGTGGTTCCCGTACAGATACGCAGTATTTT. Its translation: CASGSRTDTQYF. Together with reference TRBV12-5 and TRBJ2-3, the CDR3 gives the full variable domain: DARVTQTPRHKVTEMGQEVTMRCQPILGHNTVFWYRQTMMQGLELLAYFRNRAPLDDSGMPKDRFSAEMPDATLATLKIQPSEPRDSAVYFCASGSRTDTQYFGPGTRLTVL.

To note about this clonotype: The junction does not match germline at one end; this may be a read error. The chain recombines TRBV2 with TRBJ2-1, with D perhaps TRBD1 or TRBD2 (5 bases each). CDR3 size: 12 residues. CDR1 and CDR2 from the germline V gene are SNHLY and FYNNEI. CDR3 in DNA: TGTGCCAGCAGTGATCGGGGCCATGAGCAGCTCTTC. Amino acids: CASSDRGHEQLF.

With regard to this clonotype: The junction does not match germline at one end; this may be a read error. The chain links TRBV7-2 to TRBJ2-7; TRBD2 aligns across 8 bases. The CDR3 spans 14 residues. Per the germline V gene, CDR1 is SGHTA and CDR2 is FQGNSA. CDR3 residues: CASSLGAGVYEQYF. DNA of the CDR3: TGTGCCAGCAGTTTAGGAGCGGGAGTCTACGAGCAGTACTTC.

The sample holds many counts of this clonotype. The chain recombines TRBV2 with TRBJ1-4; D possibly corresponds to TRBD1 (5 bases). Germline V gene lookup returns CDR1 SNHLY and CDR2 FYNNEI. The CDR3 is made up of 12 amino acids. V lost 1 base and J 13 bases, leaving 10 bases between the germline ends. In DNA form, the CDR3 reads TGTGCCAGCAGTGAAGGGCCCGGGGGACTGTTTTTT. Translation gives CASSEGPGGLFF.

The chain couples TRBV15 to TRBJ2-3; 9 nucleotides match TRBD1. V trimming: 3 bases; J trimming: 0 bases; junction bases outside the gene matches: 4. The CDR3 length is 16 residues. CDR1 and CDR2 from the germline V gene are LNHNV and YYDKDF (reference sequence). DNA for the CDR3: TGTGCCACCAGCAGCGGGGACAGGGAAAGCACAGATACGCAGTATTTT. Its protein product is CATSSGDRESTDTQYF.

V usage is TRBV29-1 and J usage is TRBJ2-5; D may be TRBD1 (6 bases). The V and J ends lost 4 bases and 3 bases respectively, with 12 bases between them. The CDR3 extends over 13 amino acids. CDR1 is SQVTM, CDR2 ANQGSEA, per germline. The CDR3 bases are TGCAGCGTTGTAGGGGGTCTAGAAGAGACCCAGTACTTC. This sequence encodes CSVVGGLEETQYF.

This clonotype was seen repeatedly, ten times or more. The chain has TRBV7-8 and TRBJ2-2, with D uncertain. The CDR3 loop spans 13 amino acids. V gave up 5 bases and J gave up 6 bases, with 10 bases separating them. Germline CDR1 SGHVS, CDR2 FQNEAQ. The CDR3 DNA sequence: TGTGCCAGCAGCCCCCGGTCCGCCGGGGAGCTGTTTTTT. Its protein is CASSPRSAGELFF.

J is TRBJ2-3 and V is TRBV29-1; 12 bases map to TRBD1. The CDR3 has 15 residues. In germline, CDR1 is SQVTM, CDR2 ANQGSEA. J lost 4 bases, V lost 3 bases, and 5 bases had no gene match. The CDR3 DNA follows: TGCAGCGTTGACGGGACAGGGGGCGAGGCAGATACGCAGTATTTT. This gives the protein CSVDGTGGEADTQYF.